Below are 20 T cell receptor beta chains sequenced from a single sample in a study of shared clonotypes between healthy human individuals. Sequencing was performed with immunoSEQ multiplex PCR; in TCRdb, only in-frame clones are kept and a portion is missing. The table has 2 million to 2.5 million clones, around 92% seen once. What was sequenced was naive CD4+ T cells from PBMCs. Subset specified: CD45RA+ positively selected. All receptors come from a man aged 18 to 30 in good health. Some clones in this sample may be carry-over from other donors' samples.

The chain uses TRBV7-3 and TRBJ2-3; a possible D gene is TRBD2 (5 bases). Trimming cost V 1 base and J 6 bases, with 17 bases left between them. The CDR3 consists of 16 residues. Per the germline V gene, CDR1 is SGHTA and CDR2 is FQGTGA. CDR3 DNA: TGTGCCAGCAGCTTAAACTACCACGGGGAAGGGGATACGCAGTATTTT. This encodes CASSLNYHGEGDTQYF.

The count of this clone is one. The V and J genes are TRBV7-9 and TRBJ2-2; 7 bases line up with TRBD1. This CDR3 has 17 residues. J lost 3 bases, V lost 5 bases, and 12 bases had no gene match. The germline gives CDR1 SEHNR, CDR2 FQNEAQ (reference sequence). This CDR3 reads CASSPTRDSEHTGELFF. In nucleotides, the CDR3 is TGTGCCAGCAGCCCAACCCGGGACAGCGAACACACCGGGGAGCTGTTTTTT.

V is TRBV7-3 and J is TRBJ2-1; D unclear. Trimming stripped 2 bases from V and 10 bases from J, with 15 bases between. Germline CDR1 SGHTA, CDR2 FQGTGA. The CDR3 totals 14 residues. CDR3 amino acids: CASSLLQATTEQFF. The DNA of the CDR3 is TGTGCCAGCAGCTTACTCCAGGCGACCACGGAGCAGTTCTTC.

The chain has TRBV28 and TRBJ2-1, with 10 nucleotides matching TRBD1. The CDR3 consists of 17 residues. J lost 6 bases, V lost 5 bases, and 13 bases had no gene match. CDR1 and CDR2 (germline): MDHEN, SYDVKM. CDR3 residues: CASSTTGGVRVGNEQFF. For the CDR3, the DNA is TGTGCCAGCAGTACGACAGGGGGCGTAAGAGTGGGCAATGAGCAGTTCTTC.

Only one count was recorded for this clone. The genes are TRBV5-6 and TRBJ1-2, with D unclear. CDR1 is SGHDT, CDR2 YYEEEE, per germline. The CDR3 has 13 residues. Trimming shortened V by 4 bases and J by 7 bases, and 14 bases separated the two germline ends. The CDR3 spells CASSPNGNGGYTF. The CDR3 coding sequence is TGTGCCAGCAGCCCGAACGGTAATGGTGGCTACACCTTC.

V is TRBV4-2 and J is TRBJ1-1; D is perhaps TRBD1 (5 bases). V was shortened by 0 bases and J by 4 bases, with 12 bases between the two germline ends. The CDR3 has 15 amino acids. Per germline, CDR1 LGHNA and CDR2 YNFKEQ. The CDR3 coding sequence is TGTGCCAGCAGCCAAGAAGTCAGGGAGTCCACTGAAGCTTTCTTT. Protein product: CASSQEVRESTEAFF.

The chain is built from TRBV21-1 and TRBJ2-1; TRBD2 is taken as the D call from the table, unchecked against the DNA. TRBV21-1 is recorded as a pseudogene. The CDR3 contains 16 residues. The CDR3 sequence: CASSKCLESSIYEQFF. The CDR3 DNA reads TGTGCCAGCAGCAAATGTCTCGAGTCTAGTATCTATGAGCAGTTCTTC.

CDR3 DNA: TGTGCCAGCAGCTCCACAGGGGGCATGAACACTGAAGCTTTCTTT. It translates to CASSSTGGMNTEAFF. The V gene is TRBV7-3, the J gene TRBJ1-1, with 9 bases matching TRBD1. Germline lookup yields CDR1 SGHTA and CDR2 FQGTGA. V lost 4 bases, J lost 0 bases, and 3 bases stayed unmatched. The CDR3 contains 15 residues.

CDR3 bases: TGTGCCATCAGTGACCAGGAAGGCGGGGAGACCCAGTACTTC. This sequence encodes CAISDQEGGETQYF. The rearrangement links TRBV10-3 to TRBJ2-5; D may be TRBD2 (5 bases). The CDR3 covers 14 residues. Germline assignment: CDR1 ENHRY and CDR2 SYGVKD. Trimming removed 3 bases at V and 5 bases at J, with 13 bases between.

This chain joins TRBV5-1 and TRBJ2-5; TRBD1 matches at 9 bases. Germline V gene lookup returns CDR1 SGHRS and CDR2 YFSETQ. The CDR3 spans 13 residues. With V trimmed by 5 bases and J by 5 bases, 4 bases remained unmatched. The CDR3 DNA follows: TGCGCCAGCAGAAGACAGGGGGTTGAGACCCAGTACTTC. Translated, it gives CASRRQGVETQYF.

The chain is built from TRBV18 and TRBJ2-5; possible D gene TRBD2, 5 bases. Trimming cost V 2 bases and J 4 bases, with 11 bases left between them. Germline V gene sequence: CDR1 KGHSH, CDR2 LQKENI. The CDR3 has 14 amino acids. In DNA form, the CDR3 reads TGTGCCAGCTCACCATCTTTTGCGGGAGAGACCCAGTACTTC. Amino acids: CASSPSFAGETQYF.

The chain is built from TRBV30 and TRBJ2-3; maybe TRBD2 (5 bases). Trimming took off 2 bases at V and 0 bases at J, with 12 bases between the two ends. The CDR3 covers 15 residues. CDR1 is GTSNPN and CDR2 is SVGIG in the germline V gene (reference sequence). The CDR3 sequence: CAWSRLTPSTDTQYF. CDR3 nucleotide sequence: TGTGCCTGGAGTCGACTAACCCCAAGCACAGATACGCAGTATTTT. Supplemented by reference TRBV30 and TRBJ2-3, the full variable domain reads SQTIHQWPATLVQPVGSPLSLECTVEGTSNPNLYWYRQAAGRGLQLLFYSVGIGQISSEVPQNLSASRPQDRQFILSSKKLLLSDSGFYLCAWSRLTPSTDTQYFGPGTRLTVL.

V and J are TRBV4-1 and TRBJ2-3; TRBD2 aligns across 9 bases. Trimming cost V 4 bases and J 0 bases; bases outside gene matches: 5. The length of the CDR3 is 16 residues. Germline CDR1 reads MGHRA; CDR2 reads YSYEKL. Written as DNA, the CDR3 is TGCGCCAGCAGCCCCCGACTAGCGGCTAGCACAGATACGCAGTATTTT. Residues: CASSPRLAASTDTQYF.

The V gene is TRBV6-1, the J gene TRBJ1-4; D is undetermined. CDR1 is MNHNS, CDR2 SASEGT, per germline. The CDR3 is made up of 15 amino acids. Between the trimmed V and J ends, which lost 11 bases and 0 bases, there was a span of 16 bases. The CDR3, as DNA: TGTGCCGCCCGCTTACCCTTTGCAACTAATGAAAAACTGTTTTTT. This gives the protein CAARLPFATNEKLFF.

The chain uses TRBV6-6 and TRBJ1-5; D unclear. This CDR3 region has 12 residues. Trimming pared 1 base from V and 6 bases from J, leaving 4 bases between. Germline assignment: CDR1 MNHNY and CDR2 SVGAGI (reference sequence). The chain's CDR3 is CASSYWSQPQHF. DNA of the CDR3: TGTGCCAGCAGTTACTGGAGTCAGCCCCAGCATTTT.

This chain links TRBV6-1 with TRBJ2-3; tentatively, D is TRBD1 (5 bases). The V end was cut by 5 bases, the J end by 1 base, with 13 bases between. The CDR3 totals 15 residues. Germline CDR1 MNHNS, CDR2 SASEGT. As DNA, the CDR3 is TGTGCCAGCAGTCAGAACAGGTTAGGCACAGATACGCAGTATTTT. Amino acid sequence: CASSQNRLGTDTQYF.

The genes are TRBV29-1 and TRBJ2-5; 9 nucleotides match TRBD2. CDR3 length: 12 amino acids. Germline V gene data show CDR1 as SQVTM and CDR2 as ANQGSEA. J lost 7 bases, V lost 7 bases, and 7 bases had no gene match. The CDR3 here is CSASWREGTQYF. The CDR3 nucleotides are TGCAGCGCATCATGGCGGGAGGGGACCCAGTACTTC.

This chain's CDR3 is CASSSGSVSYGYTF. CDR3 nucleotides: TGCGCCAGCAGCTCGGGCTCGGTATCGTATGGCTACACCTTC. The chain combines TRBV5-1 with TRBJ1-2; D gene uncertain. V lost 3 bases and J lost 5, with 14 bases in between. From germline, CDR1 is SGHRS and CDR2 YFSETQ. The CDR3 sequence is 14 residues long.

CDR3 sequence reads: CASSNETTGQGPNSNQPQHF. CDR3 coding DNA: TGTGCCAGCAGCAACGAGACCACGGGACAGGGACCCAATAGCAATCAGCCCCAGCATTTT. V gene TRBV21-1 combines with J gene TRBJ1-5; TRBD1, the D gene given by the table, was not confirmed from the DNA. TRBV21-1 is classified as a pseudogene. CDR3 length: 20 amino acids.

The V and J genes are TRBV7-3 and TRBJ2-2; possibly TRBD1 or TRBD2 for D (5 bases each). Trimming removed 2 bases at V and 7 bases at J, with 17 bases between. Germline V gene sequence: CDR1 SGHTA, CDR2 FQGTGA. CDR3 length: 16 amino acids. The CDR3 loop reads CASSLWGFSRSGELFF. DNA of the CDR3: TGTGCCAGCAGCTTATGGGGGTTCAGTCGAAGCGGGGAGCTGTTTTTT.